This entry lists 27 T cell receptor beta chains sequenced from one sample in a study of T cells in Graves' hyperthyroidism and ophthalmopathy. The source material, RNA transcripts, was used to amplify TCR beta CDR3 regions. The HTBI set primed first-round TCR CDR3 RT-PCR. TCRdb redid the calling of the multiplex PCR reads with MiXCR, one entry per CDR3 protein. Among 400,000 to 550,000 distinct CDR3 sequences, approximately 15% were seen once, and the ten largest hold over 15%. Source material: blood. The receptors shown here come from a young woman with Graves' hyperthyroidism.

About this clonotype: A much larger clone differs by one base, so this may be a read error. The V and J genes are TRBV10-3 and TRBJ2-3, with 8 bases lining up with TRBD1. Germline assignment: CDR1 ENHRY and CDR2 SYGVKD. The CDR3 totals 14 residues. The DNA for the CDR3 is TGTGCCATCGGTGAGCAACAGGGGGCAGATACGCAGTATTTT. Residues: CAIGEQQGADTQYF.

The chain uses TRBV11-2 and TRBJ2-3; D might be TRBD2 (5 bases). V lost 1 base, J lost 2 bases, and 13 bases lay in between. In germline, CDR1 is SGHAT, CDR2 FQNNGV. The CDR3 has 16 residues. This chain's CDR3 is CASSLVEGRPTDTQYF. The CDR3 region has the DNA TGTGCCAGCAGCTTAGTTGAGGGTAGGCCCACAGATACGCAGTATTTT. Variable domain in full (rest from reference TRBV11-2 and TRBJ2-3): EAGVAQSPRYKIIEKRQSVAFWCNPISGHATLYWYQQILGQGPKLLIQFQNNGVVDDSQLPKDRFSAERLKGVDSTLKIQPAKLEDSAVYLCASSLVEGRPTDTQYFGPGTRLTVL.

This clonotype occurred many times. The chain employs TRBV6-1 and TRBJ2-5; D remains ambiguous. Germline V gene sequence: CDR1 MNHNS, CDR2 SASEGT. V was cut by 5 bases and J by 5 bases, with 9 bases left in between. This CDR3 has 12 residues. The CDR3 here is CASSSDWETQYF. The CDR3 nucleotides are TGTGCCAGCAGTTCCGACTGGGAGACCCAGTACTTC.

This clonotype was seen more than once but under ten times. The chain is built from TRBV24-1 and TRBJ2-2; 13 bases align to TRBD2. Germline-derived CDR1 and CDR2 are KGHDR and SFDVKD. The CDR3 is 17 residues long. V shed 4 bases, J shed 7 bases, and the junction held 8 bases outside the gene matches. In nucleotides, the CDR3 is TGTGCCACCAGTGACGCCGGACTAGCGGGAGAGGGCGGGGAGCTGTTTTTT. It yields the protein CATSDAGLAGEGGELFF.

The chain employs TRBV9 and TRBJ2-1; 7 bases match TRBD2. J was trimmed by 4 bases and V by 4 bases; bases with no gene match: 11. CDR3 length: 16 amino acids. CDR1 is SGDLS and CDR2 is YYNGEE in the germline V gene. The CDR3 coding sequence is TGTGCCAGCAGCTTCCCCGCGGGAGTCGGATACAATGAGCAGTTCTTC. Protein sequence: CASSFPAGVGYNEQFF.

The chain has TRBV9 and TRBJ2-4; D unclear. The V gene's germline CDR1 is SGDLS and CDR2 YYNGEE. Trimming stripped 4 bases from V and 0 bases from J, with 11 bases between. The CDR3 is made up of 15 amino acids. CDR3 sequence (DNA): TGTGCCAGCAGCCCCGAGACTCTAGCCAAAAACATTCAGTACTTC. The encoded protein is CASSPETLAKNIQYF.

This clonotype was recorded many times. The CDR3 region is CASSPRGGVILNEQFF. CDR3 nucleotides: TGTGCCAGCAGCCCCCGGGGGGGAGTGATTCTCAATGAGCAGTTCTTC. The chain carries TRBV28 and TRBJ2-1, with 8 bases fitting TRBD2. V shed 6 bases, J shed 6 bases, and the junction held 13 bases outside the gene matches. The CDR3 is 16 residues long. Germline V gene data show CDR1 as MDHEN and CDR2 as SYDVKM.

Many counts were recorded for this clonotype. This chain links TRBV3-1 with TRBJ2-4; the match to TRBD2 covers 7 bases. The length of the CDR3 is 16 residues. Germline assignment: CDR1 LGHDT and CDR2 YNNKEL (reference sequence). The V segment lost 2 bases and the J segment 0 bases; nucleotides outside the gene matches: 4. CDR3 DNA sequence: TGTGCCAGCAGCCAACCAGCGGGGCTAGCCAAAAACATTCAGTACTTC. It codes for CASSQPAGLAKNIQYF.

The chain joins TRBV27 to TRBJ1-1; unclear D gene. V gave up 3 bases and J gave up 7 bases, with 15 bases separating them. Looked up from germline, CDR1 is MNHEY and CDR2 is SMNVEV (reference sequence). The CDR3 is made up of 14 amino acids. The CDR3 DNA reads TGTGCCAGCAGTTTGGGCCTTTCGCTAGGTGAAGCTTTCTTT. It is translated as CASSLGLSLGEAFF.

This clonotype was seen a few times. The genes are TRBV5-1 and TRBJ2-2; D might be TRBD1 (6 bases). V gave up 4 bases and J gave up 1 base, with 11 bases separating them. The germline V gene has CDR1 SGHRS and CDR2 YFSETQ. This CDR3 has 15 amino acids. CDR3 sequence: CASSLGQLNTGELFF. Here the CDR3 DNA reads TGCGCCAGCAGCCTCGGACAGCTGAACACCGGGGAGCTGTTTTTT.

The sample holds many counts of this clonotype. The chain is built from TRBV12-3 or TRBV12-4 and TRBJ1-2, with D uncertain. Trimming removed 4 bases at V and 4 bases at J, with 10 bases between. This CDR3 is built from 13 residues. The CDR3 sequence: CASSSRRAYGYTF. CDR3 bases: TGTGCCAGCAGTTCCCGGAGGGCCTATGGCTACACCTTC.

The chain couples TRBV10-1 to TRBJ2-7; tentatively, D is TRBD2 (5 bases). CDR3 size: 13 residues. Germline V gene data show CDR1 as WNHNN and CDR2 as SYGVQD (reference sequence). V was trimmed by 7 bases and J by 0 bases, leaving 10 bases between them. This CDR3 reads CASKLGSSYEQYF. DNA of the CDR3: TGCGCCAGCAAGCTTGGGAGCTCCTACGAGCAGTACTTC.

This clonotype was found many times. CDR3: CASSLGQNDRAQETQYF. The CDR3 nucleotides are TGTGCCAGCAGTTTAGGCCAAAATGACAGGGCGCAAGAGACCCAGTACTTC. The chain uses TRBV28 and TRBJ2-5; 7 bases map to TRBD1. The V and J ends lost 2 bases and 2 bases, in that order; junction bases with no gene match: 11. Germline V lookup: CDR1 MDHEN, CDR2 SYDVKM. This CDR3 has 17 amino acids.

At least ten counts were recorded for this clonotype. The rearrangement links TRBV7-9 to TRBJ1-1; D is undetermined. Trimming stripped 10 bases from V and 6 bases from J, with 12 bases between. This CDR3 is 11 amino acids long. CDR1 and CDR2 from the germline V gene are SEHNR and FQNEAQ (reference sequence). The CDR3: CAIDRNPEAFF. For the CDR3, the DNA is TGTGCCATTGACCGAAACCCTGAAGCTTTCTTT.

This clonotype has at least ten counts. This rearrangement joins TRBV27 to TRBJ2-1; TRBD1 matches 7 bases. In germline, CDR1 is MNHEY, CDR2 SMNVEV (reference sequence). Trimming cost V 3 bases and J 0 bases; bases outside gene matches: 2. This CDR3 contains 15 residues. The CDR3 sequence: CASSFDRDSYNEQFF. Written as DNA, the CDR3 is TGTGCCAGCAGTTTTGACAGGGACTCCTACAATGAGCAGTTCTTC.

Ten or more counts support this clonotype. The chain employs TRBV27 and TRBJ2-3, with 10 bases fitting TRBD1. This CDR3 is built from 16 residues. After removal of 6 bases from V and 6 bases from J, the junction contained 12 bases not matched to a gene. In germline, CDR1 is MNHEY, CDR2 SMNVEV (reference sequence). The CDR3 coding sequence is TGTGCCAGCAGCCGACGACAGGGGGCGATTCGGGATACGCAGTATTTT. It yields the protein CASSRRQGAIRDTQYF.

The chain is built from TRBV3-1 and TRBJ2-2; TRBD1 might be the D (6 bases). The V end lost 4 bases, the J end lost 5 bases, and 14 bases lay between the germline ends. The CDR3 is 15 amino acids. Germline V gives CDR1 LGHDT, CDR2 YNNKEL (reference sequence). The CDR3 loop reads CASSRNREQTGELFF. The CDR3 nucleotides read TGTGCCAGCAGCCGAAACAGGGAGCAGACCGGGGAGCTGTTTTTT.

This clonotype occurred many times. The chain joins TRBV19 to TRBJ1-1; 8 bases map to TRBD1. With V trimmed by 6 bases and J by 3 bases, 9 bases remained unmatched. Germline lookup yields CDR1 LNHDA and CDR2 SQIVND (reference sequence). The CDR3 extends over 15 amino acids. This CDR3 is CASRVGQGGYTEAFF. The CDR3 nucleotides read TGTGCCAGTAGAGTCGGACAGGGAGGGTACACTGAAGCTTTCTTT.

This rearrangement joins TRBV7-9 to TRBJ1-2, with 10 bases fitting TRBD1. Germline V CDR1 and CDR2: SEHNR, FQNEAQ (reference sequence). V gave up 5 bases and J gave up 0 bases; unmatched junction bases: 9. This CDR3 contains 17 residues. The CDR3, as DNA: TGTGCCAGCAGCCTCCGACAGGGGGCCCCAGCTAACTATGGCTACACCTTC. Protein sequence: CASSLRQGAPANYGYTF.

The chain joins TRBV5-1 to TRBJ1-1; weak D call: TRBD1 (5 bases). Trimming stripped 3 bases from V and 1 base from J, with 10 bases between. The CDR3 contains 14 residues. CDR1 SGHRS and CDR2 YFSETQ come from the germline V gene. CDR3 loop: CASSWTTGNTEAFF. In DNA form, the CDR3 reads TGCGCCAGCAGCTGGACTACAGGGAACACTGAAGCTTTCTTT.

In this sample, this clonotype turned up many times. The chain employs TRBV10-2 and TRBJ2-1; D possibly corresponds to TRBD2 (6 bases). V lost 4 bases and J 10 bases, leaving 14 bases between the germline ends. The germline CDR1 and CDR2 sequences are WSHSY and SAAADI. The CDR3 is 13 residues long. CDR3 amino acids: CASSVWRVDEQFF. In DNA form, the CDR3 reads TGCGCCAGCAGTGTTTGGAGGGTGGACGAGCAGTTCTTC.

This clonotype has ten or more counts. V is TRBV19 and J is TRBJ1-1, with a weak D call TRBD1 (6 bases). V lost 5 bases and J 4 bases, leaving 14 bases between the germline ends. The length of the CDR3 is 14 residues. In germline, CDR1 is LNHDA, CDR2 SQIVND (reference sequence). For the CDR3, the DNA is TGTGCCAGTAGTCTACAGGGTAGGGGCACTGAAGCTTTCTTT. It specifies CASSLQGRGTEAFF.

The V gene is TRBV5-1, the J gene TRBJ2-1; 13 bases fit TRBD2. Germline CDR1 and CDR2: SGHRS and YFSETQ. The J segment lost 6 bases and the V segment lost 0 bases, leaving 6 bases of the junction unmatched. The CDR3 consists of 17 residues. The CDR3 coding sequence is TGCGCCAGCAGCTTGGAACCCACTAGCGGGAGGGGCAATGAGCAGTTCTTC. This codes for CASSLEPTSGRGNEQFF.

The gene calls are TRBV12-3 or TRBV12-4 and TRBJ2-1; the match to TRBD1 covers 8 bases. This CDR3 has 15 amino acids. V lost 7 bases to trimming and J lost 5 bases; unmatched junction nucleotides: 10. The DNA of the CDR3 is TGTGCCAGCAATTCCGGACAGGGTGACGACAATGAGCAGTTCTTC. This codes for CASNSGQGDDNEQFF.

CDR3 loop: CASSLPKYSGANVLTF. For the CDR3, the DNA is TGTGCCAGCAGCTTACCCAAATACTCTGGGGCCAACGTCCTGACTTTC. The chain joins TRBV11-3 to TRBJ2-6; no firm D call. V shed 2 bases and J shed 0 bases, with 8 bases lying between them. The CDR3 is 16 residues long. Germline CDR1 and CDR2: SGHNT and YENEEA.

The sample holds a few counts of this clonotype. The chain is built from TRBV29-1 and TRBJ2-2; D perhaps matches TRBD2 (5 bases). V shed 3 bases and J shed 2 bases, with 10 bases lying between them. CDR3 length: 14 residues. CDR1 is SQVTM and CDR2 is ANQGSEA in the germline V gene. As DNA, the CDR3 is TGCAGCGTTGAGCGACTACTCAACACCGGGGAGCTGTTTTTT. Its protein is CSVERLLNTGELFF.

This clonotype appeared many times. The chain employs TRBV19 and TRBJ2-2; 7 positions agree with TRBD2. Germline-derived CDR1 and CDR2 are LNHDA and SQIVND (reference sequence). Trimming cost V 3 bases and J 3 bases; bases outside gene matches: 1. The length of the CDR3 is 14 residues. The CDR3 is CASSIRGDTGELFF. For the CDR3, the DNA is TGTGCCAGTAGTATTCGGGGGGACACCGGGGAGCTGTTTTTT.